This section outlines one TCR beta chain sequence together with its context. Antigen specificity is unknown. These data belong to a study of OX40 agonist ivuxolimab in advanced cancers. The CDR3 extends over 15 amino acids. Germline-derived CDR1 and CDR2 are LNHDA and SQIVND (reference sequence). V shed 2 bases, J shed 3 bases, and the junction held 3 bases outside the gene matches. Study conclusions and caveats: The study found that CD8+ T cells averaged more expanded clones than CD4+.

The protocol was immunoSEQ multiplex PCR, while the TCRdb copy is restricted to in-frame clones and leaves out a portion. This table has 77,000 or so clones, 85% to 95% appearing once. The origin of this receptor is an adult with an advanced solid tumor such as melanoma, head and neck, liver or kidney cancer. Sequencing used CD4+ or CD8+ T cells sorted from blood, obtained in a trial of the OX40 agonist ivuxolimab. The chain carries TRBV19 and TRBJ2-3; 9 bases are shared with TRBD1. The DNA of the CDR3 is TGTGCCAGTAGTATACGGGACAGGGAAACAGATACGCAGTATTTT. Encoded protein: CASSIRDRETDTQYF. The whole variable domain, remainder taken from reference TRBV19 and TRBJ2-3, is DGGITQSPKYLFRKEGQNVTLSCEQNLNHDAMYWYRQDPGQGLRLIYYSQIVNDFQKGDIAEGYSVSREKKESFPLTVTSAQKNPTAFYLCASSIRDRETDTQYFGPGTRLTVL.